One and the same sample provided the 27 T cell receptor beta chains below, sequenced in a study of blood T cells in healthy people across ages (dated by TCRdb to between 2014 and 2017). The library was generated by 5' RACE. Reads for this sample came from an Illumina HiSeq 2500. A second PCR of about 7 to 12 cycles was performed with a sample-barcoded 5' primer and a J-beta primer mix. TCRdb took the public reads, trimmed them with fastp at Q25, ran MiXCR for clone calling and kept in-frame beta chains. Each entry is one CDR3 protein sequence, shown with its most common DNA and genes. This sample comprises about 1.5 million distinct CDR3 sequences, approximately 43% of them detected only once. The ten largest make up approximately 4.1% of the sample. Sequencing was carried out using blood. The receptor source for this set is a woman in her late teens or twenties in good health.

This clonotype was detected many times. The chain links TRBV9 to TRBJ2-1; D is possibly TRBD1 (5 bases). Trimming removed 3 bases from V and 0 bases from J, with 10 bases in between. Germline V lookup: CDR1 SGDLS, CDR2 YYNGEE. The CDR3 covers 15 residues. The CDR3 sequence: CASSGDRSSYNEQFF. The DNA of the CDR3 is TGTGCCAGCAGCGGCGACAGAAGCTCCTACAATGAGCAGTTCTTC.

The chain's CDR3 is CASSLRKQAGNEQYF. Written as DNA, the CDR3 is TGTGCCAGCAGTTTAAGAAAACAGGCAGGTAACGAGCAGTACTTC. The J gene is TRBJ2-5, the V gene TRBV12-3 or TRBV12-4; a weak D match, TRBD1 (5 bases). The DNA end favors TRBJ2-7, so the J call may be wrong. This CDR3 contains 15 residues.

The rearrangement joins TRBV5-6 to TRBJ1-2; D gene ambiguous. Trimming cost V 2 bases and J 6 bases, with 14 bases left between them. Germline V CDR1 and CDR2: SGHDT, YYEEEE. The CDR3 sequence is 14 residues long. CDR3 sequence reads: CASSFARGFHGYTF. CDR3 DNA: TGTGCCAGCAGCTTCGCAAGAGGGTTTCATGGCTACACCTTC.

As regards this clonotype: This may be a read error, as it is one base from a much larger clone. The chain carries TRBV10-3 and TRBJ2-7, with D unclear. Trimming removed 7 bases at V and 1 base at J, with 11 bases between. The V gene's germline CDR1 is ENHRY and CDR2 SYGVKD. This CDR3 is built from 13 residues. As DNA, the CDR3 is TGTGCCATCAATGAATTTGGGTCCTACGAGCAGTACTTC. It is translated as CAINEFGSYEQYF.

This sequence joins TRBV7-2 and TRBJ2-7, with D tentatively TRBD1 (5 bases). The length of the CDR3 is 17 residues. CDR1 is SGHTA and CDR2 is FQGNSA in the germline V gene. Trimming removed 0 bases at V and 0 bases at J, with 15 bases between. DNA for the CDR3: TGTGCCAGCAGCTTAGCGGGCGGCGACAGCAGCTCCTACGAGCAGTACTTC. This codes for CASSLAGGDSSSYEQYF.

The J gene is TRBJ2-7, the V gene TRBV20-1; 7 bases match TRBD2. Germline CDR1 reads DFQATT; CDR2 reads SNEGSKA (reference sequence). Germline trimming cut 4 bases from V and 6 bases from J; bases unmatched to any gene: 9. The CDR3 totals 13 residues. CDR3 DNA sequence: TGCAGTGCTACGAGACTAGCCCCTTCCGAGCAGTACTTC. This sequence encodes CSATRLAPSEQYF.

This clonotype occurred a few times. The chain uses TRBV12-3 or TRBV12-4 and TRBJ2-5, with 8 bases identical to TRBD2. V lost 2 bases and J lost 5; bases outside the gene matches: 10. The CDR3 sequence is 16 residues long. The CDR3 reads CASSLMVAGSRETQYF. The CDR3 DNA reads TGTGCCAGCAGTTTAATGGTAGCGGGGAGCAGGGAGACCCAGTACTTC.

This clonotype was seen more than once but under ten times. CDR3 residues: CASSPPRGKTWGEQFF. Here the CDR3 DNA reads TGTGCCAGCTCACCACCGCGGGGGAAAACATGGGGTGAGCAGTTCTTC. This chain connects TRBV18 to TRBJ2-1; 7 nucleotides line up with TRBD2. This CDR3 spans 16 amino acids. Looked up from germline, CDR1 is KGHSH and CDR2 is LQKENI. With 0 bases clipped from V and 9 bases from J, the junction kept 11 bases outside the gene matches.

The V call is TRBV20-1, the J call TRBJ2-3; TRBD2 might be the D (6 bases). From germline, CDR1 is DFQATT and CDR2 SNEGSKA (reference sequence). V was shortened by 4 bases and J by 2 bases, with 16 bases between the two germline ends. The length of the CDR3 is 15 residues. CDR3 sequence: CSAIAGTSVTDTQYF. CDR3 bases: TGCAGTGCTATTGCCGGGACTTCCGTCACAGATACGCAGTATTTT.

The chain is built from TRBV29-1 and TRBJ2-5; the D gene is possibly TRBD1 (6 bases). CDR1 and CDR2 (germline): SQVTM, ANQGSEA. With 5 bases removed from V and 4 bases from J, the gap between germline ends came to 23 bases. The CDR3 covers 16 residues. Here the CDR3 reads CSVFLPGTTRGETQYF. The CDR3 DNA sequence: TGCAGCGTTTTTCTCCCCGGGACAACTAGAGGAGAGACCCAGTACTTC.

The CDR3 is CASSPFLAGGSYEQYF. The CDR3 DNA sequence: TGTGCCAGCAGCCCGTTTCTAGCGGGGGGTTCCTACGAGCAGTACTTC. V is TRBV7-2 and J is TRBJ2-7, with TRBD2 identical over 11 bases. Germline V lookup: CDR1 SGHTA, CDR2 FQGNSA. The CDR3 spans 16 residues. V gave up 5 bases and J gave up 1 base; unmatched junction bases: 7.

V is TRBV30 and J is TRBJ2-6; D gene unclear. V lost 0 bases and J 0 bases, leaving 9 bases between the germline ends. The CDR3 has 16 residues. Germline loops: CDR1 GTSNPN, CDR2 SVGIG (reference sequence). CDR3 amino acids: CAWSVLSGSGANVLTF. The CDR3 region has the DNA TGTGCCTGGAGTGTACTGTCAGGCTCTGGGGCCAACGTCCTGACTTTC.

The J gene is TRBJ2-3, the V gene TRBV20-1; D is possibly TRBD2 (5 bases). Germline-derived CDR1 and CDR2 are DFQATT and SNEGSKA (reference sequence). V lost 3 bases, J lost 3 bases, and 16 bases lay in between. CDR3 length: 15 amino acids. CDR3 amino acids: CSARALAGWTDTQYF. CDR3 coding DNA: TGCAGTGCTAGGGCCCTAGCAGGTTGGACAGATACGCAGTATTTT.

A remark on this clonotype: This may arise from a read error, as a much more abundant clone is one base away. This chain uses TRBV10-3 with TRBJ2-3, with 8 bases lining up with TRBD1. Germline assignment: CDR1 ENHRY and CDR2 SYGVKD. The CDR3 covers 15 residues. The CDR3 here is CTISAGGSQSDTQYF. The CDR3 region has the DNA TGTACCATCAGTGCAGGGGGCTCCCAGTCAGATACGCAGTATTTT.

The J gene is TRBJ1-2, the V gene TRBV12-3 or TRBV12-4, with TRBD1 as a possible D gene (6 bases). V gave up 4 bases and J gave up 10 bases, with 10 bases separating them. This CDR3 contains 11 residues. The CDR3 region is CASSSRGYYTF. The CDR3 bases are TGTGCCAGCAGTTCAAGGGGGTACTACACCTTC.

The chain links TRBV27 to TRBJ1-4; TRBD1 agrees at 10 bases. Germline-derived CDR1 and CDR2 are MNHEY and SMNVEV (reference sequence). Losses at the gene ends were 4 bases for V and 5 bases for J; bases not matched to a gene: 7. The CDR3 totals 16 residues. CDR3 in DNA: TGTGCCAGCAGTTCTCCAAAGGGACAGGGGAATGAAAAACTGTTTTTT. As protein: CASSSPKGQGNEKLFF.

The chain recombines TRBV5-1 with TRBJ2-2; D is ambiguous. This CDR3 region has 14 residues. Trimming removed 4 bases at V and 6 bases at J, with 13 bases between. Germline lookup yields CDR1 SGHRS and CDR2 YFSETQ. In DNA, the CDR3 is TGCGCCAGCAGCCCTAATATTGGCGCCGGGGAGCTGTTTTTT. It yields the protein CASSPNIGAGELFF.

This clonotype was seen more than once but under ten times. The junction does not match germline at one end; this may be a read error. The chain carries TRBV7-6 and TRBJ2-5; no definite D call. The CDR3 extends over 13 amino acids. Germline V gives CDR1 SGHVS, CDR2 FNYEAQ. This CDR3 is CPSSLGQFNEQYF. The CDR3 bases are TGTCCCAGCAGCTTAGGTCAGTTCAATGAGCAGTACTTC.

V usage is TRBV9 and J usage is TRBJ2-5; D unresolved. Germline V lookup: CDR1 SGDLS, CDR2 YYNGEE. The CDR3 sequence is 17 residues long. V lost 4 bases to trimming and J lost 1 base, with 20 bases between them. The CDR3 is CASSPSRWSAAQETQYF. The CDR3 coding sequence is TGTGCCAGCAGCCCTAGTCGATGGAGCGCCGCCCAAGAGACCCAGTACTTC. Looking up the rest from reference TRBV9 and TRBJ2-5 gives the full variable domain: DSGVTQTPKHLITATGQRVTLRCSPRSGDLSVYWYQQSLDQGLQFLIQYYNGEERAKGNILERFSAQQFPDLHSELNLSSLELGDSALYFCASSPSRWSAAQETQYFGPGTRLLVL.

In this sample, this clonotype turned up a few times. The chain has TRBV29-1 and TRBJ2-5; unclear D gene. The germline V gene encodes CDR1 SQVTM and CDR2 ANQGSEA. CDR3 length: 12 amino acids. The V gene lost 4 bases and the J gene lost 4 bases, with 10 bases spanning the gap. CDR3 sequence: CSVGLILETQYF. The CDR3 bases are TGCAGCGTTGGACTCATCTTAGAGACCCAGTACTTC. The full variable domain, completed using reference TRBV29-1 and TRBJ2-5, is SAVISQKPSRDICQRGTSLTIQCQVDSQVTMMFWYRQQPGQSLTLIATANQGSEATYESGFVIDKFPISRPNLTFSTLTVSNMSPEDSSIYLCSVGLILETQYFGPGTRLLVL.

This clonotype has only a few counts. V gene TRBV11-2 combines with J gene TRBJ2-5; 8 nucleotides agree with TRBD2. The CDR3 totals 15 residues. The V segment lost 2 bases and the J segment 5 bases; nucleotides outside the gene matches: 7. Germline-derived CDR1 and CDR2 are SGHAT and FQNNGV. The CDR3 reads CASSLLAGYWETQYF. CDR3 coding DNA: TGTGCCAGCAGCTTATTAGCGGGATATTGGGAGACCCAGTACTTC.

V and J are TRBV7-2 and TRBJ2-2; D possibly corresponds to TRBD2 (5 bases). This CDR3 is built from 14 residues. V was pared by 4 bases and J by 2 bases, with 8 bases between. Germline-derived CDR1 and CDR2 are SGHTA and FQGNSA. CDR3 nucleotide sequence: TGTGCCAGCAGCTCCAGCGGAAACACCGGGGAGCTGTTTTTT. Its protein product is CASSSSGNTGELFF.

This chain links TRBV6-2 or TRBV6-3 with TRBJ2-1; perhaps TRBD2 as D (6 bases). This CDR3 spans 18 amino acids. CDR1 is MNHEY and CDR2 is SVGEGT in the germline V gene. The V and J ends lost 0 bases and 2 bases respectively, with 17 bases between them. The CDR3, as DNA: TGTGCCAGCAGTTACTCGAGTACCGGGGGAGGCCCCTACAATGAGCAGTTCTTC. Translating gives CASSYSSTGGGPYNEQFF.

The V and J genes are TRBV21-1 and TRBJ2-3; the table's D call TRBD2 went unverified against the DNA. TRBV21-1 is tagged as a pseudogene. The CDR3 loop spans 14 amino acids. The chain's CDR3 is CASYFGGILDTQYF. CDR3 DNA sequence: TGTGCCAGCTACTTCGGCGGGATTCTCGATACGCAGTATTTT.

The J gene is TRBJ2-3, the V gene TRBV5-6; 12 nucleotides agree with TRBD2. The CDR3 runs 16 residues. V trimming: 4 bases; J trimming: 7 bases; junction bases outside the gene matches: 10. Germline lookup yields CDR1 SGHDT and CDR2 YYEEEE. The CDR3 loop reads CASSPGTSGFHNTQYF. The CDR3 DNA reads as TGTGCCAGCAGCCCGGGGACTAGCGGGTTTCACAATACGCAGTATTTT.

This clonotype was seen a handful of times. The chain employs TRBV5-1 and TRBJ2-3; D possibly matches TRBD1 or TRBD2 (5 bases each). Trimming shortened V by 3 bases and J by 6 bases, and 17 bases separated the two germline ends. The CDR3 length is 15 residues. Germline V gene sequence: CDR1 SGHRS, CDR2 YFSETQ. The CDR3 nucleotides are TGCGCCAGCAGCTCGGGACCGGACTTAGAGGATACGCAGTATTTT. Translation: CASSSGPDLEDTQYF.

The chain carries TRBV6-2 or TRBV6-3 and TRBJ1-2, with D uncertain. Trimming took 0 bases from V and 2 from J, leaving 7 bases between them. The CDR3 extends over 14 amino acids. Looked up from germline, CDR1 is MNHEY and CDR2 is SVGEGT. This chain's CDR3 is CASSYSSRNYGYTF. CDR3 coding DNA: TGTGCCAGCAGTTACTCGTCCAGAAACTATGGCTACACCTTC.